Presented here are 5 T cell receptor beta chains from one specimen sequenced in a study of T-cell reconstitution after alpha-beta-depleted transplantation in children. Unique molecular identifiers were used in preparing the TCRbeta library. TCRdb used MiXCR to reprocess the PCR reads, holding one entry per CDR3 protein. The sample carries about 590,000 distinct CDR3 sequences, over 10% recorded once. The material was PBMCs, mostly from graft donor cells, obtained 360 days after TCRalphabeta/CD19-depleted stem cell transplant. The receptors here all came from a male patient younger than 18 who had a stem cell transplant for acute myeloid leukemia, so the T cells may come from the graft donor.

There are many counts of this clonotype. CDR3 sequence (DNA): TGCAGCGTTGAAGAACTAGCGAACATTCAGTACTTC. Its translation: CSVEELANIQYF. This chain links TRBV29-1 with TRBJ2-4, with 7 bases identical to TRBD2. Unmatched junction bases numbered 0, after V lost 0 bases and J lost 7 bases. Germline V gene lookup returns CDR1 SQVTM and CDR2 ANQGSEA. The CDR3 contains 12 residues.

The J gene is TRBJ2-5, the V gene TRBV28; the D is unclear. The V gene lost 3 bases and the J gene lost 2 bases, with 10 bases spanning the gap. The CDR3 is 14 amino acids. Germline CDR1 is MDHEN and CDR2 is SYDVKM. The CDR3 DNA reads as TGTGCCAGCAGTTTCCTGGACGCTCAAGAGACCCAGTACTTC. Protein product: CASSFLDAQETQYF.

Only a few counts were recorded for this clonotype. This chain connects TRBV10-3 to TRBJ2-1, with 13 nucleotides matching TRBD2. The ends lost 4 bases at V and 8 bases at J; junction bases unmatched: 2. This CDR3 contains 14 residues. Per the germline V gene, CDR1 is ENHRY and CDR2 is SYGVKD. CDR3 coding DNA: TGTGCCATCAGTGGGACTAGCGGGAGCGATGAGCAGTTCTTC. This sequence encodes CAISGTSGSDEQFF.

The CDR3 sequence: CASSLEASGITYEQYF. For the CDR3, the DNA is TGTGCCAGCAGCTTAGAGGCTAGCGGGATCACCTACGAGCAGTACTTC. V gene TRBV7-6 combines with J gene TRBJ2-7, with 9 bases that match TRBD2. The CDR3 sequence is 16 residues long. CDR1 is SGHVS, CDR2 FNYEAQ, per germline. V was clipped by 1 base and J by 2 bases; unmatched bases: 6.

The V call is TRBV7-2, the J call TRBJ2-7; D is undetermined. V shed 5 bases and J shed 4 bases, with 12 bases lying between them. The CDR3 loop spans 13 amino acids. Germline V lookup: CDR1 SGHTA, CDR2 FQGNSA. This CDR3 reads CASSRSYSYEQYF. The CDR3, as DNA: TGTGCCAGCAGCCGATCGTATTCTTACGAGCAGTACTTC.